Presented here are 25 T cell receptor beta chains from one specimen sequenced in a study of blood T cell repertoires in COVID-19. Sequencing was performed with immunoSEQ multiplex PCR; in TCRdb, only in-frame clones are kept and a portion is missing. The sample yields more than 30,000 clones, roughly 90% seen once. The specimen sequenced was peripheral blood. The receptors derive from a man between 60 and 75 years old with active COVID-19.

V and J are TRBV4-1 and TRBJ1-5; 8 bases match TRBD1. In germline, CDR1 is MGHRA, CDR2 YSYEKL. J gave up 5 bases and V 0 bases, and 6 bases lay outside the gene matches. This CDR3 is 16 amino acids long. DNA for the CDR3: TGCGCCAGCAGCCAAGAAACGAACAGGGGGGATCAGCCCCAGCATTTT. Its protein is CASSQETNRGDQPQHF.

This chain links TRBV2 with TRBJ1-5; D uncertain. CDR1 SNHLY and CDR2 FYNNEI come from the germline V gene. The CDR3 is made up of 15 amino acids. Trimming removed 2 bases from V and 6 bases from J, with 14 bases in between. CDR3 sequence reads: CASSEKRSEGQPQHF. For the CDR3, the DNA is TGTGCCAGCAGTGAAAAGCGGTCTGAGGGTCAGCCCCAGCATTTT.

This chain uses TRBV28 with TRBJ2-7, with a possible D match to TRBD1 (6 bases). V was shortened by 6 bases and J by 3 bases, with 15 bases between the two germline ends. CDR1 is MDHEN and CDR2 is SYDVKM in the germline V gene. This CDR3 is built from 14 residues. This chain's CDR3 is CASRPTGMRYEQYF. CDR3 DNA: TGTGCCAGCAGACCTACAGGGATGCGCTACGAGCAGTACTTC. Full variable domain (remainder filled in from reference TRBV28 and TRBJ2-7): DVKVTQSSRYLVKRTGEKVFLECVQDMDHENMFWYRQDPGLGLRLIYFSYDVKMKEKGDIPEGYSVSREKKERFSLILESASTNQTSMYLCASRPTGMRYEQYFGPGTRLTVT.

Written as DNA, the CDR3 is TGTGCCAGCAGCGTCGGACTAGCAGGTGCAGATACGCAGTATTTT. Its translation is CASSVGLAGADTQYF. The chain joins TRBV7-3 to TRBJ2-3; 8 bases fit TRBD2. V shed 5 bases and J 4 bases; nucleotides not matched to a gene: 8. CDR1 SGHTA and CDR2 FQGTGA come from the germline V gene. The CDR3 totals 15 residues.

The CDR3 region is CASSLSSGGELFF. For the CDR3, the DNA is TGTGCCAGCAGCTTATCATCGGGCGGGGAGCTGTTTTTT. The genes are TRBV7-9 and TRBJ2-2, with D uncertain. CDR1 SEHNR and CDR2 FQNEAQ come from the germline V gene (reference sequence). V lost 2 bases to trimming and J lost 7 bases, with 8 bases between them. There are 13 residues in the CDR3.

The chain carries TRBV19 and TRBJ1-1; D remains ambiguous. Looked up from germline, CDR1 is LNHDA and CDR2 is SQIVND (reference sequence). V was pared by 3 bases and J by 5 bases, with 22 bases between. The CDR3 length is 17 residues. The CDR3 spells CASSMKSAGLRLTEAFF. DNA of the CDR3: TGTGCCAGTAGTATGAAATCTGCGGGCCTGCGATTGACTGAAGCTTTCTTT.

This chain joins TRBV7-2 and TRBJ2-2; D is possibly TRBD1 (5 bases). The CDR3 is 14 amino acids. V was shortened by 6 bases and J by 7 bases, with 15 bases between the two germline ends. Germline CDR1 and CDR2: SGHTA and FQGNSA. The CDR3 nucleotides are TGTGCCAGCAGACCCTCAGGGTCAGGCGGGGAGCTGTTTTTT. Protein: CASRPSGSGGELFF.

The V call is TRBV29-1, the J call TRBJ1-1; perhaps TRBD1 as D (5 bases). V lost 7 bases and J lost 4, with 13 bases in between. From germline, CDR1 is SQVTM and CDR2 ANQGSEA. This CDR3 has 12 amino acids. The CDR3 is CSASQQGTEAFF. Here the CDR3 DNA reads TGCAGCGCGAGCCAGCAGGGCACTGAAGCTTTCTTT.

The chain has TRBV6-6 and TRBJ2-1, with D maybe TRBD2 (6 bases). This CDR3 is 15 amino acids long. V lost 2 bases and J 6 bases, leaving 14 bases between the germline ends. Germline-derived CDR1 and CDR2 are MNHNY and SVGAGI (reference sequence). CDR3 bases: TGTGCCAGCAGTTACATAGGGATGGGGGGCAATGAGCAGTTCTTC. Its protein is CASSYIGMGGNEQFF.

This chain links TRBV19 with TRBJ2-6; no reliable D call. The CDR3 extends over 15 amino acids. With 7 bases removed from V and 0 bases from J, the gap between germline ends came to 10 bases. Germline lookup yields CDR1 LNHDA and CDR2 SQIVND (reference sequence). The CDR3 is CASTTRSSGANVLTF. The CDR3 region has the DNA TGTGCCAGTACCACTCGGAGCTCTGGGGCCAACGTCCTGACTTTC.

The CDR3 region has the DNA TGTGCCAGCAGCTTAGCGGCAGGGGGCACAGATACGCAGTATTTT. Protein: CASSLAAGGTDTQYF. The chain combines TRBV7-2 with TRBJ2-3, with D tentatively TRBD1 (6 bases). V lost 0 bases to trimming and J lost 1 base, with 8 bases between them. Germline loops: CDR1 SGHTA, CDR2 FQGNSA. The CDR3 sequence is 15 residues long.

The chain couples TRBV4-1 to TRBJ1-2; 12 nucleotides match TRBD1. Trimming at V came to 1 base and at J to 6 bases, leaving 9 bases not matched to a gene. The germline gives CDR1 MGHRA, CDR2 YSYEKL. This CDR3 has 17 amino acids. The CDR3 nucleotides read TGCGCCAGCAGCCAAGGAGGGACAGGGGGCATTAGTGATGGCTACACCTTC. Translating gives CASSQGGTGGISDGYTF.

This clone was observed a handful of times. The chain recombines TRBV12-3 or TRBV12-4 with TRBJ2-7; no definite D call. Trimming cost V 6 bases and J 3 bases, with 6 bases left between them. The length of the CDR3 is 11 residues. This CDR3 reads CASSINYEQYF. CDR3 DNA sequence: TGTGCCAGCAGCATCAACTACGAGCAGTACTTC.

This chain connects TRBV27 to TRBJ2-7, with D perhaps TRBD2 (5 bases). Trimming stripped 6 bases from V and 3 bases from J, with 12 bases between. Germline V gives CDR1 MNHEY, CDR2 SMNVEV (reference sequence). The CDR3 is made up of 13 amino acids. CDR3 DNA: TGTGCCAGCAGGACCGGGATCAACTACGAGCAGTACTTC. It specifies CASRTGINYEQYF.

The chain has TRBV6-1 and TRBJ2-7; no definite D call. This CDR3 contains 16 residues. The germline V and J ends were trimmed by 3 bases and 0 bases, with 15 bases remaining between them. The germline CDR1 and CDR2 sequences are MNHNS and SASEGT. In nucleotides, the CDR3 is TGTGCCAGCAGTGACCTCGGGTCTGGAGCCTCCTACGAGCAGTACTTC. Translation: CASSDLGSGASYEQYF.

CDR3 loop: CASSPSGILVGQFF. Written as DNA, the CDR3 is TGTGCCAGCAGCCCTAGCGGGATATTGGTAGGGCAGTTCTTC. The chain has TRBV13 and TRBJ2-1; TRBD2 matches 9 bases. This CDR3 comprises 14 residues. The V and J ends lost 5 bases and 12 bases, in that order; junction bases with no gene match: 11. CDR1 PRHDT and CDR2 FYEKMQ come from the germline V gene (reference sequence).

The chain uses TRBV18 and TRBJ1-1, with D unresolved. Per the germline V gene, CDR1 is KGHSH and CDR2 is LQKENI. The CDR3 spans 10 residues. V dropped 8 bases and J dropped 7 bases, with 8 bases sitting between them. CDR3 DNA: TGTGCCAGCCTCAACTTTGAAGCTTTCTTT. The encoded protein is CASLNFEAFF. The whole variable domain, remainder taken from reference TRBV18 and TRBJ1-1, is NAGVMQNPRHLVRRRGQEARLRCSPMKGHSHVYWYRQLPEEGLKFMVYLQKENIIDESGMPKERFSAEFPKEGPSILRIQQVVRGDSAAYFCASLNFEAFFGQGTRLTVV.

As DNA, the CDR3 is TGTGCCAGCAGCGTAGATGGTCAGGCCGATCAGCCCCAGCATTTT. Translation gives CASSVDGQADQPQHF. This chain joins TRBV9 and TRBJ1-5; D is undetermined. Trimming took off 0 bases at V and 5 bases at J, with 12 bases between the two ends. Germline CDR1 is SGDLS and CDR2 is YYNGEE. The CDR3 has 15 residues.

The chain has TRBV7-2 and TRBJ1-2; no clear D. V lost 6 bases to trimming and J lost 7 bases, with 9 bases between them. CDR1 SGHTA and CDR2 FQGNSA come from the germline V gene. The CDR3 covers 11 residues. The CDR3 DNA reads TGTGCCAGCAGTCGAATCAGTGGCTACACCTTC. The encoded protein is CASSRISGYTF.

This clone came up once. The chain combines TRBV7-2 with TRBJ1-1; no clear D gene. Deletions cut 2 bases from V and 0 bases from J, with 10 bases between. The CDR3 is 15 amino acids. The germline CDR1 and CDR2 sequences are SGHTA and FQGNSA. CDR3 amino acids: CASSLREAVNTEAFF. As DNA, the CDR3 is TGTGCCAGCAGCTTAAGGGAGGCAGTGAACACTGAAGCTTTCTTT.

V usage is TRBV29-1 and J usage is TRBJ2-7; 10 bases are a match to TRBD1. The trim removed 4 bases at V and 4 bases at J, leaving 1 base unmatched. The germline V gene has CDR1 SQVTM and CDR2 ANQGSEA. This CDR3 comprises 12 residues. This CDR3 is CSVGQGAYEQYF. The CDR3 region has the DNA TGCAGCGTTGGACAGGGGGCTTACGAGCAGTACTTC.

The chain carries TRBV5-1 and TRBJ2-3; TRBD1 is a possible D gene (6 bases). The ends were cut back, 0 bases at V and 2 bases at J, with 7 bases in the middle. This CDR3 has 14 residues. In germline, CDR1 is SGHRS, CDR2 YFSETQ. This chain's CDR3 is CASSLGQATDTQYF. CDR3 sequence (DNA): TGCGCCAGCAGCTTGGGACAGGCCACAGATACGCAGTATTTT.

This chain connects TRBV6-5 to TRBJ2-7, with 8 bases fitting TRBD1. Germline V gives CDR1 MNHEY, CDR2 SVGAGI. CDR3 size: 14 residues. The ends lost 6 bases at V and 0 bases at J; junction bases unmatched: 4. The CDR3 nucleotides are TGTGCCAGCAGACCGGGACAGGACTCCTACGAGCAGTACTTC. Its translation is CASRPGQDSYEQYF.

The V call is TRBV11-3, the J call TRBJ2-7, with D tentatively TRBD2 (7 bases). The CDR3 consists of 15 residues. CDR1 SGHNT and CDR2 YENEEA come from the germline V gene. V gave up 5 bases and J gave up 2 bases, with 16 bases separating them. CDR3 nucleotides: TGTGCCAGCAGCCTGGGGGCAGCGGGGACCTACGAGCAGTACTTC. Encoded protein: CASSLGAAGTYEQYF.

The chain joins TRBV3-1 (or the pseudogene TRBV3-2) to TRBJ2-3, with D perhaps matching TRBD2 (5 bases). The CDR3 runs to 16 residues. V was pared by 0 bases and J by 9 bases, with 19 bases between. The germline CDR1 and CDR2 sequences are LGHDT and YNNKEL (reference sequence). Written as DNA, the CDR3 is TGTGCCAGCAGCCAAGAAGCAAGGCCAGCGGATCGAACGCAGTATTTT. Translating it yields CASSQEARPADRTQYF.